In its sample, the clone carrying this TCR beta chain was seen many times. Its cognate antigen is unknown. TCRdb re-called the 5' RACE reads with MiXCR, one entry per CDR3 protein. The data contain about 66,000 distinct CDR3 sequences, 6.2% of them seen just once; the ten biggest clones take up under 6%. The data originate from a study of CD8 T cells in ankylosing spondylitis. General study findings and limits: Seemingly distinctive of ankylosing spondylitis blood was a TCR beta motif formed by eight highly homologous variants.

The CDR3 totals 13 residues. The V segment lost 8 bases and the J segment 3 bases; nucleotides outside the gene matches: 2. Germline V lookup: CDR1 MGHDK, CDR2 SYGVNS. The chain links TRBV25-1 to TRBJ2-3; 10 positions agree with TRBD1. The clonotype originates from a male donor with ankylosing spondylitis. Material for sequencing was synovial fluid, either unsorted or a sorted T cell fraction (not recorded which). The CDR3 bases are TGTGCCAGCGGGGGACAGGGGACAGATACGCAGTATTTT. Translating it yields CASGGQGTDTQYF.